These 16 T cell receptor beta chains were sequenced from one sample in a study of beta chain features in type 1 diabetes. Expressed TCRB transcripts were sequenced, since all the RNA that had been isolated was reverse transcribed. Clones were sequenced by immunoSEQ multiplex PCR, and TCRdb holds only the in-frame ones, with some missing. The table lists approximately 160,000 clones, approximately 9.1% of them singletons, with 2% to 2.5% in the top ten. The specimen was central memory CD4+ T cells from blood. The receptors here all came from a woman under 30 in good health.

This clone was observed a handful of times. The chain has TRBV9 and TRBJ2-5; 8 bases are shared with TRBD1. The CDR3 contains 16 residues. Per the germline V gene, CDR1 is SGDLS and CDR2 is YYNGEE. J gave up 5 bases and V 3 bases, and 12 bases lay outside the gene matches. Here the CDR3 reads CASSASSGTGRETQYF. CDR3 nucleotides: TGTGCCAGCAGCGCGAGCTCCGGGACAGGCCGCGAGACCCAGTACTTC. Complete variable domain (other parts from reference TRBV9 and TRBJ2-5): DSGVTQTPKHLITATGQRVTLRCSPRSGDLSVYWYQQSLDQGLQFLIQYYNGEERAKGNILERFSAQQFPDLHSELNLSSLELGDSALYFCASSASSGTGRETQYFGPGTRLLVL.

The sample holds a few counts of this clone. The rearrangement joins TRBV7-8 to TRBJ2-1; no firm D call. The CDR3 is made up of 15 amino acids. CDR1 SGHVS and CDR2 FQNEAQ come from the germline V gene. The V end was cut by 0 bases, the J end by 10 bases, with 16 bases between. Here the CDR3 DNA reads TGTGCCAGCAGCTTAGCAACTGGAACTATAACCGAGCAGTTCTTC. Encoded protein: CASSLATGTITEQFF.

The V and J genes are TRBV4-2 and TRBJ1-2; TRBD1 aligns across 8 bases. V shed 0 bases and J 3 bases; nucleotides not matched to a gene: 6. The CDR3 is 16 residues long. CDR1 and CDR2 (germline): LGHNA, YNFKEQ. The CDR3 DNA sequence: TGTGCCAGCAGCCAAGATCGGCAGGGGGCCTACTATGGCTACACCTTC. Amino acid sequence: CASSQDRQGAYYGYTF.

This clone was counted a few times. The chain uses TRBV30 and TRBJ2-7; TRBD2 is a possible D gene (5 bases). V shed 5 bases and J shed 3 bases, with 17 bases lying between them. Germline V gives CDR1 GTSNPN, CDR2 SVGIG (reference sequence). The CDR3 runs 14 residues. In DNA, the CDR3 is TGTGCCTGGGGGAACTGGGGAGTGGGCTACGAGCAGTACTTC. This sequence encodes CAWGNWGVGYEQYF.

The chain employs TRBV30 and TRBJ2-7; 7 bases match TRBD1. Per the germline V gene, CDR1 is GTSNPN and CDR2 is SVGIG (reference sequence). V shed 5 bases, J shed 1 base, and the junction held 2 bases outside the gene matches. The CDR3 loop spans 12 amino acids. The CDR3 loop reads CAWGGQSYEQYF. The CDR3 nucleotides are TGTGCCTGGGGGGGACAGTCCTACGAGCAGTACTTC. Supplemented by reference TRBV30 and TRBJ2-7, the full variable domain reads SQTIHQWPATLVQPVGSPLSLECTVEGTSNPNLYWYRQAAGRGLQLLFYSVGIGQISSEVPQNLSASRPQDRQFILSSKKLLLSDSGFYLCAWGGQSYEQYFGPGTRLTVT.

This chain joins TRBV19 and TRBJ1-1; D is unresolved. With 3 bases removed from V and 3 bases from J, the gap between germline ends came to 8 bases. The CDR3 contains 13 residues. Looked up from germline, CDR1 is LNHDA and CDR2 is SQIVND (reference sequence). CDR3: CASSMREDTEAFF. The CDR3 region has the DNA TGTGCCAGTAGTATGCGGGAGGACACTGAAGCTTTCTTT.

This clone was recorded a few times. The chain employs TRBV5-1 and TRBJ1-1; D unclear. Germline V gene data show CDR1 as SGHRS and CDR2 as YFSETQ. CDR3 length equals 15 residues. V dropped 0 bases and J dropped 4 bases, with 13 bases sitting between them. The CDR3 DNA reads as TGCGCCAGCAGCTTGGAAGAGGGCCGGAGCACTGAAGCTTTCTTT. Translating it yields CASSLEEGRSTEAFF. Full variable domain (rest looked up from reference TRBV5-1 and TRBJ1-1): KAGVTQTPRYLIKTRGQQVTLSCSPISGHRSVSWYQQTPGQGLQFLFEYFSETQRNKGNFPGRFSGRQFSNSRSEMNVSTLELGDSALYLCASSLEEGRSTEAFFGQGTRLTVV.

This clone was found a few times. J is TRBJ1-1 and V is TRBV7-9; D is unresolved. V lost 8 bases and J lost 1, with 8 bases in between. The germline V gene has CDR1 SEHNR and CDR2 FQNEAQ (reference sequence). CDR3 length: 12 residues. CDR3 sequence reads: CASESQNTEAFF. CDR3 DNA sequence: TGTGCCAGCGAAAGCCAGAACACTGAAGCTTTCTTT.

J is TRBJ2-5 and V is TRBV5-1, with 14 bases identical to TRBD2. This CDR3 is built from 16 residues. Germline V lookup: CDR1 SGHRS, CDR2 YFSETQ. Unmatched junction bases numbered 8, after V lost 4 bases and J lost 6 bases. CDR3 protein: CASSQRLAGGPKTQYF. The CDR3 coding sequence is TGCGCCAGCAGCCAAAGACTAGCGGGAGGGCCGAAGACCCAGTACTTC.

This clone was seen only a few times. The same CDR3 arises from other DNA sequences in this sample as well. The rearrangement links TRBV5-1 to TRBJ2-5; possible D gene TRBD1, 6 bases. CDR1 is SGHRS, CDR2 YFSETQ, per germline. The CDR3 runs 14 residues. V lost 2 bases and J 4 bases, leaving 12 bases between the germline ends. The CDR3 DNA is TGCGCCAGCAGCTTCACAGGGTCGGGAGAGACCCAGTACTTC. It yields the protein CASSFTGSGETQYF.

There are many counts of this clone. V gene TRBV2 combines with J gene TRBJ2-1; 7 bases line up with TRBD1. The CDR3 contains 15 residues. Germline V gene sequence: CDR1 SNHLY, CDR2 FYNNEI. Germline trimming cut 4 bases from V and 0 bases from J; bases unmatched to any gene: 3. The CDR3 spells CASSVDRASYNEQFF. DNA for the CDR3: TGTGCCAGCAGTGTAGACAGGGCCTCCTACAATGAGCAGTTCTTC.

This clone appeared a few times. The V call is TRBV5-1, the J call TRBJ2-1; no clear D gene. The germline V and J ends were trimmed by 0 bases and 4 bases, with 8 bases remaining between them. This CDR3 has 14 residues. The germline V gene encodes CDR1 SGHRS and CDR2 YFSETQ. DNA for the CDR3: TGCGCCAGCAGCTTGGGTGGCCATTACAATGAGCAGTTCTTC. Amino acid sequence: CASSLGGHYNEQFF.

V and J are TRBV20-1 and TRBJ2-7, with a weak D call TRBD2 (7 bases). The germline V and J ends were trimmed by 5 bases and 5 bases, with 10 bases remaining between them. The CDR3 is made up of 11 amino acids. Germline CDR1 reads DFQATT; CDR2 reads SNEGSKA (reference sequence). DNA for the CDR3: TGCAGTGCTTGGGGGGGCAACGAGCAGTACTTC. It specifies CSAWGGNEQYF.

This clone has more than one count but fewer than ten. The rearrangement links TRBV15 to TRBJ1-6; 7 nucleotides line up with TRBD1. The CDR3 is made up of 16 amino acids. Germline V gene lookup returns CDR1 LNHNV and CDR2 YYDKDF (reference sequence). The V segment lost 0 bases and the J segment 3 bases; nucleotides outside the gene matches: 2. The CDR3 loop reads CATSRDRGDYNSPLHF. In DNA, the CDR3 is TGTGCCACCAGCAGAGACAGGGGGGACTATAATTCACCCCTCCACTTT.

This clone was recorded a few times. The sample contains more than one DNA sequence encoding this CDR3. Here the CDR3 DNA reads TGTGCCAGCAGCGTAGGGGCGGGGGGCTTATACAATGAGCAGTTCTTC. Protein: CASSVGAGGLYNEQFF. The chain combines TRBV9 with TRBJ2-1; 8 bases map to TRBD2. From germline, CDR1 is SGDLS and CDR2 YYNGEE. V shed 0 bases, J shed 4 bases, and the junction held 6 bases outside the gene matches. The CDR3 has 16 amino acids.

This clone appeared a few times. The chain uses TRBV20-1 and TRBJ1-2, with D perhaps matching TRBD1 (6 bases). The germline V gene has CDR1 DFQATT and CDR2 SNEGSKA (reference sequence). This CDR3 contains 9 residues. The CDR3 protein is CRRGYGYTF. The CDR3 DNA follows: TGCAGGAGGGGGTATGGCTACACCTTC.